These 32 T cell receptor beta chains share one sample of origin, sequenced in a study of HIV-infected patients and healthy controls. TCRdb reprocessed the 5' RACE reads via MiXCR and lists one record per CDR3 protein. Among approximately 64,000 distinct CDR3 sequences listed, under 25% were seen once. Sequences were obtained from CD4+ T cells from blood. These receptors originate from a human donor in good health.

The V gene is TRBV7-3, the J gene TRBJ2-7; maybe TRBD2 (7 bases). CDR1 SGHTA and CDR2 FQGTGA come from the germline V gene. Trimming shortened V by 5 bases and J by 3 bases, and 23 bases separated the two germline ends. The CDR3 loop spans 17 amino acids. In DNA, the CDR3 is TGTGCCAGCAGCGCCAACCGAGGGGGGGAGCGGGTCTACGAGCAGTACTTC. It specifies CASSANRGGERVYEQYF. The whole variable domain, remainder taken from reference TRBV7-3 and TRBJ2-7, is GAGVSQTPSNKVTEKGKYVELRCDPISGHTALYWYRQSLGQGPEFLIYFQGTGAADDSGLPNDRFFAVRPEGSVSTLKIQRTERGDSAVYLCASSANRGGERVYEQYFGPGTRLTVT.

The V and J genes are TRBV7-9 and TRBJ2-5; D not resolved. The germline V gene encodes CDR1 SEHNR and CDR2 FQNEAQ (reference sequence). V dropped 5 bases and J dropped 0 bases, with 16 bases sitting between them. This CDR3 is 16 amino acids long. The CDR3 DNA reads TGTGCCAGCAGCGAACGGACGGCGGCGAACCAAGAGACCCAGTACTTC. This encodes CASSERTAANQETQYF. Variable domain in full (rest from reference TRBV7-9 and TRBJ2-5): DTGVSQNPRHKITKRGQNVTFRCDPISEHNRLYWYRQTLGQGPEFLTYFQNEAQLEKSRLLSDRFSAERPKGSFSTLEIQRTEQGDSAMYLCASSERTAANQETQYFGPGTRLLVL.

V and J are TRBV2 and TRBJ2-4; no firm D call. The CDR3 spans 12 residues. CDR1 is SNHLY and CDR2 is FYNNEI in the germline V gene. Trimming shortened V by 6 bases and J by 7 bases, and 10 bases separated the two germline ends. CDR3 in amino acids: CASSETQNIQYF. In DNA, the CDR3 is TGTGCCAGCAGCGAAACGCAGAACATTCAGTACTTC.

This clonotype was found a few times. J is TRBJ1-2 and V is TRBV6-2 or TRBV6-3; D is unclear. The CDR3 runs to 16 residues. Germline CDR1 and CDR2: MNHEY and SVGEGT. The ends were cut back, 2 bases at V and 4 bases at J, with 17 bases in the middle. Here the CDR3 DNA reads TGTGCCAGCAGTTACCCCTTACAACGGGCTTTCTATGGCTACACCTTC. Residues: CASSYPLQRAFYGYTF.

This clonotype showed up many times. The chain has TRBV2 and TRBJ2-1, with no clear D. The CDR3 is 14 amino acids. CDR1 and CDR2 from the germline V gene are SNHLY and FYNNEI. V lost 7 bases and J 0 bases, leaving 10 bases between the germline ends. The CDR3 sequence: CASTVTSSYNEQFF. The CDR3 region has the DNA TGTGCCAGCACGGTAACGAGCTCCTACAATGAGCAGTTCTTC.

There are a few counts of this clonotype. V usage is TRBV3-1 and J usage is TRBJ2-3; 12 nucleotides match TRBD2. The CDR3 is 18 residues long. After removal of 1 base from V and 5 bases from J, the junction contained 10 bases not matched to a gene. CDR1 and CDR2 (germline): LGHDT, YNNKEL (reference sequence). The CDR3 reads CASSQGTSGRPTIDTQYF. Here the CDR3 DNA reads TGTGCCAGCAGCCAAGGCACTAGCGGGAGGCCTACGATAGATACGCAGTATTTT.

This clonotype was found many times. This chain uses TRBV6-6 with TRBJ1-5, with D tentatively TRBD1 (6 bases). This CDR3 region has 12 residues. V dropped 7 bases and J dropped 5 bases, with 9 bases sitting between them. Germline V gene sequence: CDR1 MNHNY, CDR2 SVGAGI (reference sequence). In nucleotides, the CDR3 is TGTGCCAGCACCCAGGGGCATCAGCCCCAGCATTTT. Translating gives CASTQGHQPQHF.

This clonotype has a handful of counts. This chain links TRBV2 with TRBJ1-3; 7 nucleotides line up with TRBD1. CDR3 size: 16 residues. Germline V gene sequence: CDR1 SNHLY, CDR2 FYNNEI. Trimming took 6 bases from V and 4 from J; bases not matched to a gene: 12. CDR3: CASSAGTVGYGNTIYF. CDR3 nucleotide sequence: TGTGCCAGCAGCGCTGGGACAGTCGGTTACGGAAACACCATATATTTT.

In this sample, this clonotype turned up many times. The chain combines TRBV20-1 with TRBJ1-1; D unclear. The germline CDR1 and CDR2 sequences are DFQATT and SNEGSKA (reference sequence). The CDR3 sequence is 11 residues long. V gave up 4 bases and J gave up 3 bases, with 6 bases separating them. The CDR3 reads CSAKSDTEAFF. CDR3 nucleotides: TGCAGTGCTAAGTCCGACACTGAAGCTTTCTTT.

In this sample, this clonotype turned up a few times. The V call is TRBV19, the J call TRBJ2-1; TRBD1 is a possible D gene (5 bases). Trimming left V 4 bases short and J 0 bases short, with 16 bases between. Germline V CDR1 and CDR2: LNHDA, SQIVND (reference sequence). This CDR3 spans 17 amino acids. In DNA form, the CDR3 reads TGTGCCAGTAGTAAAGACAGCATATATAGCTCCTACAATGAGCAGTTCTTC. It translates to CASSKDSIYSSYNEQFF.

The genes are TRBV20-1 and TRBJ2-3; TRBD1 might be the D (5 bases). The CDR3 runs 13 residues. Germline loops: CDR1 DFQATT, CDR2 SNEGSKA (reference sequence). V lost 6 bases and J lost 0, with 10 bases in between. For the CDR3, the DNA is TGCAGTGCGCCCAACAGGAGCACAGATACGCAGTATTTT. Its protein product is CSAPNRSTDTQYF.

The rearrangement links TRBV19 to TRBJ1-5; possibly TRBD1 for D (5 bases). V was trimmed by 1 base and J by 4 bases, leaving 11 bases between them. Looked up from germline, CDR1 is LNHDA and CDR2 is SQIVND (reference sequence). The CDR3 has 15 residues. The CDR3 sequence is CASSIVAGPNQPQHF. Written as DNA, the CDR3 is TGTGCCAGTAGTATAGTAGCGGGACCGAATCAGCCCCAGCATTTT.

This clonotype was picked up a small number of times. V and J are TRBV10-3 and TRBJ2-3, with D possibly matching TRBD1 (6 bases). Germline V gives CDR1 ENHRY, CDR2 SYGVKD. The V end was cut by 6 bases, the J end by 3 bases, with 16 bases between. The CDR3 is 15 residues long. The CDR3 spells CAIRRGQSLTDTQYF. CDR3 coding DNA: TGTGCCATCAGGCGAGGACAGAGCTTAACAGATACGCAGTATTTT.

This clonotype was found a few times. The V and J genes are TRBV12-3 or TRBV12-4 and TRBJ1-6; D gene uncertain. This CDR3 has 16 amino acids. Trimming cost V 5 bases and J 1 base, with 12 bases left between them. CDR3 amino acids: CASSLGRLSYNSPLHF. CDR3 DNA sequence: TGTGCCAGCAGTCTGGGGAGACTTTCCTATAATTCACCCCTCCACTTT.

The chain joins TRBV6-5 to TRBJ2-7; TRBD1 matches 8 bases. The CDR3 sequence is 15 residues long. The ends lost 6 bases at V and 2 bases at J; junction bases unmatched: 9. From germline, CDR1 is MNHEY and CDR2 SVGAGI. This CDR3 is CASRAARTGTYEQYF. The DNA of the CDR3 is TGTGCCAGCAGAGCGGCCCGGACAGGGACCTACGAGCAGTACTTC.

This clonotype was detected a few times. The chain uses TRBV14 and TRBJ1-1; 8 bases fit TRBD1. Germline trimming cut 4 bases from V and 12 bases from J; bases unmatched to any gene: 10. The CDR3 totals 13 residues. Germline CDR1 reads SGHDN; CDR2 reads FVKESK. CDR3 DNA sequence: TGTGCCAGCAGCCCGTGGACAGGGCTCCCAACTTTCTTT. It codes for CASSPWTGLPTFF.

In its sample, this clonotype was seen many times. The chain couples TRBV10-3 to TRBJ2-1, with TRBD2 matching 7 bases. The trim removed 6 bases at V and 7 bases at J, leaving 6 bases unmatched. Germline V CDR1 and CDR2: ENHRY, SYGVKD. The CDR3 extends over 13 amino acids. CDR3 in amino acids: CAIRRPAGNEQFF. The CDR3 DNA reads as TGTGCCATCAGAAGACCAGCGGGGAATGAGCAGTTCTTC.

Many counts were recorded for this clonotype. J is TRBJ1-2 and V is TRBV7-9; 8 bases fit TRBD1. Losses at the gene ends were 4 bases for V and 0 bases for J; bases not matched to a gene: 13. From germline, CDR1 is SEHNR and CDR2 FQNEAQ (reference sequence). The CDR3 totals 18 residues. The CDR3 DNA follows: TGTGCCAGCAGCTCGACCCGAATAGACAGGGGAGCTAACTATGGCTACACCTTC. Translated: CASSSTRIDRGANYGYTF.

This clonotype was seen at least ten times. The chain couples TRBV11-2 to TRBJ2-1; D unresolved. The CDR3 totals 15 residues. V gave up 5 bases and J gave up 0 bases, with 11 bases separating them. The germline V gene has CDR1 SGHAT and CDR2 FQNNGV. The chain's CDR3 is CASSRPASSYNEQFF. CDR3 DNA: TGTGCCAGCAGCCGACCCGCGAGCTCCTACAATGAGCAGTTCTTC.

The rearrangement uses TRBV7-2 and TRBJ1-6, with D possibly TRBD1 on 5 matching bases. Germline lookup yields CDR1 SGHTA and CDR2 FQGNSA. Trimming left V 2 bases short and J 7 bases short, with 12 bases between. This CDR3 is 15 amino acids long. CDR3 amino acids: CASSLLQVGNSPLHF. CDR3 nucleotides: TGTGCCAGCAGCTTATTACAGGTCGGGAATTCACCCCTCCACTTT.

This clonotype was detected many times. V is TRBV20-1 and J is TRBJ2-1, with 7 bases matching TRBD2. The V gene end was trimmed by 6 bases and the J gene end by 10 bases; junction bases not matched to a gene: 15. The CDR3 is made up of 14 amino acids. Germline V gene sequence: CDR1 DFQATT, CDR2 SNEGSKA (reference sequence). The CDR3 DNA sequence: TGCAGTGCCAACGTAGCGGGTAGCTCGAACGAGCAGTTCTTC. This gives the protein CSANVAGSSNEQFF.

This clonotype was seen ten or more times. The V call is TRBV6-5, the J call TRBJ2-3; D is perhaps TRBD1 (6 bases). V was cut by 3 bases and J by 6 bases, with 13 bases left in between. The CDR3 has 14 residues. Looked up from germline, CDR1 is MNHEY and CDR2 is SVGAGI. The CDR3 nucleotides are TGTGCCAGCAGTTATTCACAGGGTTCGGATACGCAGTATTTT. Amino acids: CASSYSQGSDTQYF.

CDR3 in DNA: TGTGCCAGCAGCTTCAAGCGGGGGGCCAAAGATACGCAGTATTTT. Protein: CASSFKRGAKDTQYF. The chain combines TRBV11-2 with TRBJ2-3, with 9 bases fitting TRBD2. The ends lost 3 bases at V and 5 bases at J; junction bases unmatched: 6. This CDR3 contains 15 residues. Germline values: CDR1 SGHAT, CDR2 FQNNGV.

The V gene is TRBV28, the J gene TRBJ1-1; 8 bases are shared with TRBD1. The CDR3 runs to 14 residues. V was clipped by 7 bases and J by 5 bases; unmatched bases: 9. Germline V gives CDR1 MDHEN, CDR2 SYDVKM. For the CDR3, the DNA is TGTGCCAGCAACCCGACAGGGGTGGGTACTGAAGCTTTCTTT. Its translation is CASNPTGVGTEAFF.

This clonotype has ten or more counts. The chain employs TRBV24-1 and TRBJ1-5; possibly TRBD1 for D (5 bases). With 9 bases removed from V and 4 bases from J, the gap between germline ends came to 12 bases. Germline assignment: CDR1 KGHDR and CDR2 SFDVKD. The CDR3 length is 13 residues. The CDR3, as DNA: TGTGCCACCGCCGGGGGTGGGAATCAGCCCCAGCATTTT. Its protein product is CATAGGGNQPQHF.

The sample holds many counts of this clonotype. The chain joins TRBV3-1 to TRBJ2-5; no definite D call. The germline V and J ends were trimmed by 4 bases and 2 bases, with 2 bases remaining between them. The CDR3 is 11 amino acids. CDR1 and CDR2 (germline): LGHDT, YNNKEL (reference sequence). The CDR3 sequence is CASSRQETQYF. CDR3 sequence (DNA): TGTGCCAGCAGCCGTCAAGAGACCCAGTACTTC.

The chain is built from TRBV19 and TRBJ2-4; 11 positions agree with TRBD2. V lost 7 bases and J lost 1; bases outside the gene matches: 9. The CDR3 runs 17 residues. Germline V CDR1 and CDR2: LNHDA, SQIVND (reference sequence). In nucleotides, the CDR3 is TGTGCCAGTATCCGGGCTAGCGGGAGGCGGGCCAAAAACATTCAGTACTTC. Amino acids: CASIRASGRRAKNIQYF.

This clonotype was seen a handful of times. The gene calls are TRBV4-1 and TRBJ1-4, with a possible D match to TRBD1 (5 bases). V dropped 4 bases and J dropped 14 bases, with 23 bases sitting between them. The CDR3 has 15 amino acids. Germline CDR1 reads MGHRA; CDR2 reads YSYEKL. The CDR3 region is CASSPQTQGVGDLFF. The CDR3 bases are TGCGCCAGCAGCCCACAAACTCAGGGTGTGGGGGATCTGTTTTTT.

J is TRBJ1-6 and V is TRBV27, with D possibly matching TRBD1 (5 bases). Germline V gene lookup returns CDR1 MNHEY and CDR2 SMNVEV (reference sequence). Trimming cost V 2 bases and J 6 bases, with 11 bases left between them. This CDR3 spans 15 amino acids. As DNA, the CDR3 is TGTGCCAGCAGTTTAACGGGACGGACTAATTCACCCCTCCACTTT. Residues: CASSLTGRTNSPLHF.

The chain recombines TRBV4-1 with TRBJ2-3; TRBD2 is a possible D gene (7 bases). Germline V gene sequence: CDR1 MGHRA, CDR2 YSYEKL. V was cut by 1 base and J by 6 bases, with 17 bases left in between. The CDR3 runs 16 residues. CDR3: CASSQGGGVELDTQYF. For the CDR3, the DNA is TGCGCCAGCAGCCAAGGAGGGGGGGTCGAGTTGGATACGCAGTATTTT.

This clonotype has more than one count but fewer than ten. The chain couples TRBV7-3 to TRBJ2-1, with 8 bases that match TRBD2. V gave up 3 bases and J gave up 7 bases; unmatched junction bases: 8. Per the germline V gene, CDR1 is SGHTA and CDR2 is FQGTGA. The CDR3 sequence is 15 residues long. CDR3 sequence: CASSFGAGVENEQFF. The CDR3 region has the DNA TGTGCCAGCAGCTTTGGAGCGGGAGTCGAAAATGAGCAGTTCTTC.

This clonotype was counted at least ten times. V usage is TRBV2 and J usage is TRBJ2-3; TRBD1 might be the D (6 bases). This CDR3 is built from 14 residues. The V gene's germline CDR1 is SNHLY and CDR2 FYNNEI. V lost 8 bases and J lost 4, with 16 bases in between. In DNA, the CDR3 is TGTGCCAGCCAGGGGCGCGCTTCTTCAGATACGCAGTATTTT. Translation: CASQGRASSDTQYF.